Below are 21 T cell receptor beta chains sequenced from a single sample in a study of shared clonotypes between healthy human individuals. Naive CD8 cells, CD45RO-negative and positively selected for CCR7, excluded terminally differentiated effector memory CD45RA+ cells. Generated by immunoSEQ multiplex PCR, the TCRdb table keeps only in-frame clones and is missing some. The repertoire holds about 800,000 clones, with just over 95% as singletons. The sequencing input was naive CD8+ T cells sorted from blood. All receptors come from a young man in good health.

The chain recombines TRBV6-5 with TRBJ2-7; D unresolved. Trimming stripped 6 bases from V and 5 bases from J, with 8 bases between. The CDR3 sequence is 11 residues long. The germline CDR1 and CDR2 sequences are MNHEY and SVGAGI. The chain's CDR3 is CASRFVHEQYF. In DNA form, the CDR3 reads TGTGCCAGCAGGTTCGTCCACGAGCAGTACTTC.

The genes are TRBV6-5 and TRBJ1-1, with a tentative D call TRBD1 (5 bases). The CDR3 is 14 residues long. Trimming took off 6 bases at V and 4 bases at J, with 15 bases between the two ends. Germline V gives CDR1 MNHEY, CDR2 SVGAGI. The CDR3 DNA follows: TGTGCCAGCAGCCAAGGGGCCGGGAGCACTGAAGCTTTCTTT. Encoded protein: CASSQGAGSTEAFF.

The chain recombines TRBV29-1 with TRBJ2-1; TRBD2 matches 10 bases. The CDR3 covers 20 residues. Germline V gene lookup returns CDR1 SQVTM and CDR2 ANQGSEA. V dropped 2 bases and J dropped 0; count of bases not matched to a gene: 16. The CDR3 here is CSVEFFGTSVSSSSYNEQFF. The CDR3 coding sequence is TGCAGCGTTGAATTTTTCGGGACTAGCGTTTCGTCGAGCTCCTACAATGAGCAGTTCTTC.

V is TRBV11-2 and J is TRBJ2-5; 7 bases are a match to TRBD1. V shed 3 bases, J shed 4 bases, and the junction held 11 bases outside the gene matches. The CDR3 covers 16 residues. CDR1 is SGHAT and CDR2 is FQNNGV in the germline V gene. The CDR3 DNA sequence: TGTGCCAGCAGCTTTTGGGACAGACCCATTTCAGAGACCCAGTACTTC. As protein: CASSFWDRPISETQYF. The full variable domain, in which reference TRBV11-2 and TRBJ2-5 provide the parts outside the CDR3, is EAGVAQSPRYKIIEKRQSVAFWCNPISGHATLYWYQQILGQGPKLLIQFQNNGVVDDSQLPKDRFSAERLKGVDSTLKIQPAKLEDSAVYLCASSFWDRPISETQYFGPGTRLLVL.

The CDR3, as DNA: TGTGCCAGCAGCCTGTTACGGCACAATGAGCAGTTCTTC. This encodes CASSLLRHNEQFF. The chain couples TRBV7-6 to TRBJ2-1; D not certain. The V and J ends lost 5 bases and 5 bases respectively, with 10 bases between them. The germline CDR1 and CDR2 sequences are SGHVS and FNYEAQ. The CDR3 spans 13 residues.

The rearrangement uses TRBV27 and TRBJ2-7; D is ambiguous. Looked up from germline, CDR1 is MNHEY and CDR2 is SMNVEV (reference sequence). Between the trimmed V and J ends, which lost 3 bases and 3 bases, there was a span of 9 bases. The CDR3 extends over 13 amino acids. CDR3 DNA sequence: TGTGCCAGCAGTTTCTATCAGGACTACGAGCAGTACTTC. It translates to CASSFYQDYEQYF.

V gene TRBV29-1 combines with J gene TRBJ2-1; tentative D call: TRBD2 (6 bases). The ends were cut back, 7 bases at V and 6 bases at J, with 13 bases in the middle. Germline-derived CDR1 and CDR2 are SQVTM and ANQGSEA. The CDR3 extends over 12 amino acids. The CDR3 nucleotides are TGCAGCGGGTACTGGACTACCAATGAGCAGTTCTTC. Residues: CSGYWTTNEQFF.

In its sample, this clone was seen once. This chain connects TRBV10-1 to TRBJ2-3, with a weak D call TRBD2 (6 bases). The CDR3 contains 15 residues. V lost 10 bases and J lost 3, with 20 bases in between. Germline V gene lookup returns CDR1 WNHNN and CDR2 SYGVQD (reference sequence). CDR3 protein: CAMLSGHDGTDTQYF. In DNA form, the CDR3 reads TGCGCCATGCTTAGCGGCCACGATGGGACAGATACGCAGTATTTT.

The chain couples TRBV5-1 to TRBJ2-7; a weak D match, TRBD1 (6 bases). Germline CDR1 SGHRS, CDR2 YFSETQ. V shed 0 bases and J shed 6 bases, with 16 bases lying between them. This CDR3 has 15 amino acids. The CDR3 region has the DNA TGCGCCAGCAGCTTGGGCGGACAGCAGATATTCGAGCAGTACTTC. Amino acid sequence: CASSLGGQQIFEQYF.

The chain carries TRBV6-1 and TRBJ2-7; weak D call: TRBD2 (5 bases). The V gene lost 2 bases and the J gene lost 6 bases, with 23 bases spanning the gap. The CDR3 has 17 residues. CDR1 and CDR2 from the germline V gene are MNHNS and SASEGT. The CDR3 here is CASSESLDGGLLSEQYF. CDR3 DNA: TGTGCCAGCAGTGAATCACTGGATGGCGGGCTACTCTCCGAGCAGTACTTC.

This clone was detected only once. CDR3 sequence reads: CASSLGQGAEGPQHF. As DNA, the CDR3 is TGTGCCAGCAGCTTAGGTCAGGGCGCGGAGGGGCCCCAGCATTTT. The chain combines TRBV11-2 with TRBJ1-5, with a weak D call TRBD1 (5 bases). With 1 base removed from V and 9 bases from J, the gap between germline ends came to 16 bases. Germline V gene sequence: CDR1 SGHAT, CDR2 FQNNGV. The CDR3 loop spans 15 amino acids. The full variable domain, in which reference TRBV11-2 and TRBJ1-5 provide the parts outside the CDR3, is EAGVAQSPRYKIIEKRQSVAFWCNPISGHATLYWYQQILGQGPKLLIQFQNNGVVDDSQLPKDRFSAERLKGVDSTLKIQPAKLEDSAVYLCASSLGQGAEGPQHFGDGTRLSIL.

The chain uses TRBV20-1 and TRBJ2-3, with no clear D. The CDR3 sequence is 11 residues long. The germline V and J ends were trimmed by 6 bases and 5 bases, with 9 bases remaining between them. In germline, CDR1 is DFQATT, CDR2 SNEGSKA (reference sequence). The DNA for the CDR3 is TGCAGTGCCCAGTACGGAGATACGCAGTATTTT. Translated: CSAQYGDTQYF.

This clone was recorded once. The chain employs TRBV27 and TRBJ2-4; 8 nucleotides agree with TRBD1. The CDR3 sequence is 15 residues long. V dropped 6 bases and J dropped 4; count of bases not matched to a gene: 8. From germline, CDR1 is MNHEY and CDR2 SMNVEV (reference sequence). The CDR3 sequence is CASRPTTGVKNIQYF. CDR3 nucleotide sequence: TGTGCCAGCAGGCCCACGACAGGGGTGAAAAACATTCAGTACTTC.

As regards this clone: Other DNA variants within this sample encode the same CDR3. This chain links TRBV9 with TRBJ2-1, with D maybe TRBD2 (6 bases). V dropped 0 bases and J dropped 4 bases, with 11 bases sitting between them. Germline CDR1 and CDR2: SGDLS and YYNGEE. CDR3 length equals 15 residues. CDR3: CASSVELAGYNEQFF. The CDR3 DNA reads TGTGCCAGCAGCGTAGAACTAGCTGGTTACAATGAGCAGTTCTTC.

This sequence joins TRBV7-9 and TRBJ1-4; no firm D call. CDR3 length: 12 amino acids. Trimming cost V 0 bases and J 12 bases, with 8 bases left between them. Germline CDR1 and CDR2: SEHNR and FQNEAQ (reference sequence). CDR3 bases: TGTGCCAGCAGCTTAGCTCGCGGGGAACTGTTTTTT. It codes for CASSLARGELFF.

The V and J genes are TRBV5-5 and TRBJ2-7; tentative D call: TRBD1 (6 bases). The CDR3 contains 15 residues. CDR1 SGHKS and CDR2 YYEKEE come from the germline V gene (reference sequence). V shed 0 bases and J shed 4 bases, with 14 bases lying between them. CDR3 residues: CASSLVGTPYYEQYF. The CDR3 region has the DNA TGTGCCAGCAGCTTGGTAGGGACACCATATTACGAGCAGTACTTC.

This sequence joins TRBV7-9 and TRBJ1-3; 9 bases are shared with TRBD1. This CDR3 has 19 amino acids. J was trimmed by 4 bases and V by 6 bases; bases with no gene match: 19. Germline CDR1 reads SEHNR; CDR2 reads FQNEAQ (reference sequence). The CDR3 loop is CASRVLRYDRGTEGNTIYF. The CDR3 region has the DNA TGTGCCAGCAGAGTTTTACGCTATGACAGGGGGACGGAAGGAAACACCATATATTTT. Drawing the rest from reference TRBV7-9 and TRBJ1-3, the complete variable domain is DTGVSQNPRHKITKRGQNVTFRCDPISEHNRLYWYRQTLGQGPEFLTYFQNEAQLEKSRLLSDRFSAERPKGSFSTLEIQRTEQGDSAMYLCASRVLRYDRGTEGNTIYFGEGSWLTVV.

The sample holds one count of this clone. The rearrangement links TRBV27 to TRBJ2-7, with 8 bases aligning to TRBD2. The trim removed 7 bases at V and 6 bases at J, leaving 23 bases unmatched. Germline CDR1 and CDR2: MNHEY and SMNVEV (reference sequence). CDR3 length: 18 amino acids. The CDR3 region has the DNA TGTGCCAGCAATTCACTTCGTCTAGCGGGTATCCCGAAGGGCGAGCAGTACTTC. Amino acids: CASNSLRLAGIPKGEQYF.

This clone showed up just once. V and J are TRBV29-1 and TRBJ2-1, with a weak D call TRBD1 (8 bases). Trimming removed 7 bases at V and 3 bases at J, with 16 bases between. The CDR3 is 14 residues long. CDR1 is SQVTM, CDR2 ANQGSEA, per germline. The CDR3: CSALTGEGYNEQFF. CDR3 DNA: TGCAGCGCGTTGACAGGGGAGGGCTACAATGAGCAGTTCTTC.

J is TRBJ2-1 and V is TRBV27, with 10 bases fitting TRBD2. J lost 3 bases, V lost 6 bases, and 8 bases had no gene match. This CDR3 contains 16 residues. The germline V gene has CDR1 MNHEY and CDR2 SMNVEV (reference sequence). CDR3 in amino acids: CASRKPGLANYNEQFF. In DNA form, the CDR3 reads TGTGCCAGCAGGAAACCGGGACTAGCGAACTACAATGAGCAGTTCTTC.

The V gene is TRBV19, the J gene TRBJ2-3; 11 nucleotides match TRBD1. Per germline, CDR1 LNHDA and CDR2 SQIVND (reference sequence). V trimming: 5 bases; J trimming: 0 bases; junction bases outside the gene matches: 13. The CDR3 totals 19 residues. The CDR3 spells CASSSDRGHTAISTDTQYF. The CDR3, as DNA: TGTGCCAGTAGTTCGGACAGGGGGCATACGGCTATAAGCACAGATACGCAGTATTTT. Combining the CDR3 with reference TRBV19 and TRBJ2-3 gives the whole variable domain DGGITQSPKYLFRKEGQNVTLSCEQNLNHDAMYWYRQDPGQGLRLIYYSQIVNDFQKGDIAEGYSVSREKKESFPLTVTSAQKNPTAFYLCASSSDRGHTAISTDTQYFGPGTRLTVL.